These T cell receptor beta chains were read from a single sample in a study of cytomegalovirus exposure and HLA in healthy donors. Clones were sequenced by immunoSEQ multiplex PCR, and TCRdb holds only the in-frame ones, with some missing. This sample has roughly 72,000 clones; around 70% occur once, and the top ten carry roughly an eighth. The sequenced material came from PBMCs. Receptors originate from a human donor in good health. The CDR3 runs from the conserved cysteine through the conserved F or W. D genes are given only for firm matches. Where a row states a size, it is once, few, many or the class of an expanded clone; other rows omit it.

d_gene	abundance	v_gene	j_gene	CDR3aa	CDR3nt
TRBD1	few	TRBV4-1	TRBJ2-1	CASSLTGVRFF	TGCGCCAGCAGCTTGACAGGGGTCCGGTTCTTC
TRBD1	NA	TRBV6-6	TRBJ1-6	CASSLPGQGQSPLHF	TGTGCCAGCAGCCTACCGGGACAGGGACAGTCACCCCTCCACTTT
TRBD1	NA	TRBV11-2	TRBJ2-3	CASSQKGAQGPDTQYF	TGTGCCAGCAGCCAGAAGGGGGCACAGGGGCCAGATACGCAGTATTTT
NA	once	TRBV28	TRBJ1-2	CASSTHFRGYGYTF	TGTGCCAGCTCCACTCACTTCAGGGGATATGGCTACACCTTC
NA	once	TRBV6-5	TRBJ1-2	CASSYSGGGYTF	TGTGCCAGCAGTTACTCGGGGGGAGGCTACACCTTC
TRBD1	NA	TRBV6-1	TRBJ1-3	CATQGDSGNTIYF	TGTGCCACCCAGGGGGATTCTGGAAACACCATATATTTT
NA	NA	TRBV27	TRBJ2-1	CASSSRGWEAEYNEQFF	TGTGCCAGCAGTTCCCGGGGGTGGGAAGCGGAATACAATGAGCAGTTCTTC
TRBD2	NA	TRBV30	TRBJ2-5	CAWSPGGGRETQYF	TGTGCCTGGAGCCCGGGGGGGGGACGAGAGACCCAGTACTTC
NA	few	TRBV7-2	TRBJ1-1	CASSLLPGSNTEAFF	TGTGCCAGCAGCTTATTACCGGGGTCGAACACTGAAGCTTTCTTT
NA	NA	TRBV4-1	TRBJ2-2	CATVKNPGANTGELFF	TGCGCCACCGTAAAGAACCCCGGTGCCAACACCGGGGAGCTGTTTTTT
TRBD1	NA	TRBV6-1	TRBJ2-7	CASSASDRGLYEQYF	TGTGCCAGCAGTGCCTCAGACAGGGGTCTATACGAGCAGTACTTC
NA	NA	TRBV30	TRBJ2-6	CAWSVWGDRRSGANVLTF	TGTGCCTGGAGTGTATGGGGGGACCGAAGGTCTGGGGCCAACGTCCTGACTTTC
NA	NA	TRBV29-1	TRBJ2-3	CSVEEGRSPDTQYF	TGCAGCGTTGAAGAAGGGAGAAGCCCAGATACGCAGTATTTT
TRBD2	few	TRBV9	TRBJ2-7	CASSGGLAGYEQYF	TGTGCCAGCAGCGGAGGACTAGCGGGCTACGAGCAGTACTTC
TRBD2	NA	TRBV6-1	TRBJ2-3	CASSEAWRGAQDTQYF	TGTGCCAGCAGTGAAGCATGGCGGGGGGCCCAAGATACGCAGTATTTT
TRBD2	NA	TRBV6-5	TRBJ2-3	CASSLAGADTQYF	TGTGCCAGCAGTTTAGCGGGAGCAGATACGCAGTATTTT
TRBD1	NA	TRBV6-1	TRBJ1-3	CASSRPGTGGNTIYF	TGTGCCAGCAGTCGTCCCGGGACAGGGGGAAACACCATATATTTT
TRBD2	NA	TRBV18	TRBJ2-3	CASSPAGEGPDTQYF	TGTGCCAGCTCACCGGCGGGAGAGGGCCCAGATACGCAGTATTTT
TRBD2	NA	TRBV27	TRBJ2-7	CASSLSPGTSGRQTYEQYF	TGTGCCAGCAGTTTATCCCCTGGGACTAGCGGGAGGCAAACCTACGAGCAGTACTTC
TRBD2	NA	TRBV15	TRBJ2-7	CATSSTSGITYEQYF	TGTGCCACCAGCAGTACAAGCGGGATCACCTACGAGCAGTACTTC
NA	NA	TRBV7-9	TRBJ2-1	CASSPLGGRSYNEQFF	TGTGCCAGCAGCCCCTTAGGAGGGCGCTCCTACAATGAGCAGTTCTTC
TRBD1	NA	TRBV6-1	TRBJ1-1	CASSTGTGTNEAFF	TGTGCCAGCAGTACCGGGACAGGGACTAATGAAGCTTTCTTT
TRBD2	few	TRBV5-1	TRBJ2-5	CASSLGALAGVSETQYF	TGCGCCAGCAGCTTGGGTGCACTAGCGGGAGTTTCTGAGACCCAGTACTTC
NA	NA	TRBV15	TRBJ1-1	CATSREDSNTEAFF	TGTGCCACCAGCAGGGAAGACAGCAACACTGAAGCTTTCTTT
NA	NA	TRBV14	TRBJ2-3	CASSGLATDTQYF	TGTGCCAGCAGTGGGCTAGCAACTGATACGCAGTATTTT
NA	NA	TRBV5-1	TRBJ2-3	CASKGGAANSFTATQYF	TGCGCCAGCAAGGGAGGCGCCGCCAACTCATTCACAGCTACGCAGTATTTT
TRBD1	NA	TRBV7-9	TRBJ1-1	CASGPRQGANTEAFF	TGTGCCAGCGGCCCTCGACAGGGGGCAAACACTGAAGCTTTCTTT
NA	once	TRBV30	TRBJ1-1	CSMTRAGKNTEAFF	TGTTCTATGACACGGGCAGGGAAGAACACTGAAGCTTTCTTT
TRBD2	NA	TRBV27	TRBJ2-2	CASSSGLVVYTGELFF	TGTGCCAGCAGTTCCGGACTAGTGGTCTACACCGGGGAGCTGTTTTTT
TRBD1	NA	TRBV29-1	TRBJ1-4	CSVRDRGNEKLFF	TGCAGCGTCCGGGACAGGGGGAATGAAAAACTGTTTTTT
NA	NA	TRBV30	TRBJ1-1	CAWSVKTGLNTEAFF	TGTGCCTGGAGTGTTAAAACAGGATTGAACACTGAAGCTTTCTTT
NA	once	TRBV10-3	TRBJ2-5	CAISESPAGHETQYF	TGTGCCATCAGTGAGTCGCCGGCAGGGCACGAGACCCAGTACTTC
NA	NA	TRBV7-2	TRBJ2-7	CASSLARGLYEQYF	TGTGCCAGCAGCTTAGCGCGGGGGCTCTACGAGCAGTACTTC
NA	NA	TRBV6-6	TRBJ1-1	CASSYSDKNTEAFF	TGTGCCAGCAGTTACTCCGACAAGAACACTGAAGCTTTCTTT
NA	NA	TRBV27	TRBJ2-5	CASRGGETQYF	TGTGCCAGTAGGGGGGGGGAGACCCAGTACTTC
NA	NA	TRBV6-4	TRBJ2-1	CASSDTSAGEQFF	TGTGCCAGCAGTGACACAAGCGCGGGTGAGCAGTTCTTC
TRBD1	NA	TRBV2	TRBJ2-7	CASSVGGPYEQYF	TGTGCCAGCAGTGTAGGGGGCCCCTACGAGCAGTACTTC
TRBD2	NA	TRBV9	TRBJ2-1	CASSFSGGGNEQFF	TGTGCCAGCAGCTTCTCGGGAGGAGGTAATGAGCAGTTCTTC
TRBD1	NA	TRBV5-1	TRBJ1-1	CASSASTGFRNTEAFF	TGCGCCAGCAGCGCCTCGACAGGGTTTCGCAACACTGAAGCTTTCTTT
NA	NA	TRBV7-9	TRBJ2-7	CASSRNQGSPHEQYF	TGTGCCAGCAGCCGTAATCAGGGGTCCCCTCACGAGCAGTACTTC
TRBD1	NA	TRBV5-1	TRBJ1-2	CASSFPDRSQYGYTF	TGCGCCAGCAGCTTCCCGGACAGGTCTCAATATGGCTACACCTTC
NA	NA	TRBV29-1	TRBJ1-2	CSSAGEVSGGYTF	TGCAGCTCCGCCGGGGAGGTCTCGGGTGGCTACACCTTC
TRBD1	once	TRBV10-3	TRBJ1-6	CAICRDSNSPLHF	TGTGCCATCTGCCGGGACAGCAATTCACCCCTCCACTTT
NA	NA	TRBV28	TRBJ2-6	CASSLIPQSGANVLTF	TGTGCCAGCAGTTTGATACCCCAGTCTGGGGCCAACGTCCTGACTTTC
TRBD2	once	TRBV7-3	TRBJ2-1	CASSPPGLVSEQFF	TGTGCCAGCAGCCCCCCGGGACTAGTGAGTGAGCAGTTCTTC
NA	NA	TRBV28	TRBJ1-3	CASSSQAGLDTIYF	TGTGCCAGCAGTTCCCAAGCGGGTTTGGACACCATATATTTT
NA	NA	TRBV28	TRBJ1-4	CASSLPGVATNEKLFF	TGTGCCAGCAGTCTCCCCGGTGTCGCAACTAATGAAAAACTGTTTTTT
NA	NA	TRBV7-2	TRBJ2-5	CASSHPRAKAQYF	TGTGCCAGCAGCCACCCCAGGGCCAAGGCCCAGTACTTC
NA	NA	TRBV4-2	TRBJ1-2	CASSQDPNSLNYGYTF	TGTGCCAGCAGCCAAGATCCGAACTCTCTGAACTATGGCTACACCTTC
NA	few	TRBV5-4	TRBJ1-2	CASSLMGQGESGIYGYTF	TGTGCCAGCAGCTTGATGGGGCAGGGTGAAAGTGGAATCTATGGCTACACCTTC
NA	NA	TRBV10-1	TRBJ1-5	CASSPTSNQPQHF	TGCGCCAGCAGCCCGACAAGCAATCAGCCCCAGCATTTT
TRBD1	few	TRBV6-1	TRBJ1-2	CASSEETGAAYGYTF	TGTGCCAGCAGTGAAGAGACAGGGGCGGCCTATGGCTACACCTTC
NA	NA	TRBV5-1	TRBJ1-2	CASRPTGSSNYGYTF	TGCGCCAGCAGACCGACAGGTTCCTCTAACTATGGCTACACCTTC
TRBD2	few	TRBV25-1	TRBJ2-7	CASSKPIAGGPVEQYF	TGTGCCAGCAGTAAACCTATAGCGGGAGGGCCGGTAGAGCAGTACTTC
NA	NA	TRBV14	TRBJ1-2	CASSQDLVYYGYTF	TGTGCCAGCAGCCAAGACCTCGTCTACTATGGCTACACCTTC
TRBD1	few	TRBV27	TRBJ1-2	CASRTPGGSYGYTF	TGTGCCAGCAGGACCCCAGGGGGCAGCTATGGCTACACCTTC
NA	NA	TRBV7-3	TRBJ2-1	CASSQGDSDSYNEQFF	TGTGCCAGCAGCCAAGGGGACTCCGACTCCTACAATGAGCAGTTCTTC
TRBD2	NA	TRBV27	TRBJ2-1	CASSTSGRGNEQFF	TGTGCCAGCAGTACTAGCGGGAGAGGAAATGAGCAGTTCTTC
NA	NA	TRBV9	TRBJ1-1	CASSVGGYTEAFF	TGTGCCAGCAGCGTAGGAGGGTACACTGAAGCTTTCTTT
NA	NA	TRBV5-6	TRBJ2-7	CASSFIQASYEQYF	TGTGCCAGCAGCTTCATCCAAGCGAGCTACGAGCAGTACTTC